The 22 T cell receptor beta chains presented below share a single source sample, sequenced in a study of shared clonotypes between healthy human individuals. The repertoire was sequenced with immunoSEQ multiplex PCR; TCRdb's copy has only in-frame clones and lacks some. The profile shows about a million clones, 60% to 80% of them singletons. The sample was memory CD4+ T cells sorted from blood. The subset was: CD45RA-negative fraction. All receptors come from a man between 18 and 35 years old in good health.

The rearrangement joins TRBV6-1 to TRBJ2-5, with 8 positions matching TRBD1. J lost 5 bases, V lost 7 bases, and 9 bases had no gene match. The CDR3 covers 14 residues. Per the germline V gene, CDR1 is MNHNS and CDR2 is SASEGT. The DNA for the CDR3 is TGTGCCAGCACGATCCAGGGGGCGCGGGAGACCCAGTACTTC. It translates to CASTIQGARETQYF.

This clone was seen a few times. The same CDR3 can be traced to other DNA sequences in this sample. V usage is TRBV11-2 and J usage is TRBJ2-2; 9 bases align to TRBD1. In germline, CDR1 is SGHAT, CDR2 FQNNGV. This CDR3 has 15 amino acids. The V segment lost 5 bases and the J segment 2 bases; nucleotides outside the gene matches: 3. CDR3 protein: CASSLTGGNTGELFF. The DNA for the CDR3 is TGTGCCAGCAGCCTTACAGGGGGCAACACCGGGGAGCTGTTTTTT.

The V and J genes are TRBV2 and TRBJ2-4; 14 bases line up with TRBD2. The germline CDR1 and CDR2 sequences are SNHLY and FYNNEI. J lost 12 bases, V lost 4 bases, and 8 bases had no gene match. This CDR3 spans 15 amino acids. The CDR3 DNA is TGTGCCAGCAGTGGGGGACTAGCGGGGGCCGTATCTCAGTACTTC. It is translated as CASSGGLAGAVSQYF. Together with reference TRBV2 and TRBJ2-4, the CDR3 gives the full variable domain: EPEVTQTPSHQVTQMGQEVILRCVPISNHLYFYWYRQILGQKVEFLVSFYNNEISEKSEIFDDQFSVERPDGSNFTLKIRSTKLEDSAMYFCASSGGLAGAVSQYFGAGTRLSVL.

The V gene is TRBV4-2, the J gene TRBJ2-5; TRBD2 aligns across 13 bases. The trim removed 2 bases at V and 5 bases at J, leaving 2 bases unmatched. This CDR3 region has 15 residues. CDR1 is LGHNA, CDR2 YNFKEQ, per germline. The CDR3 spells CASSQTSGGAETQYF. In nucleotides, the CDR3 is TGTGCCAGCAGCCAAACTAGCGGGGGGGCGGAGACCCAGTACTTC.

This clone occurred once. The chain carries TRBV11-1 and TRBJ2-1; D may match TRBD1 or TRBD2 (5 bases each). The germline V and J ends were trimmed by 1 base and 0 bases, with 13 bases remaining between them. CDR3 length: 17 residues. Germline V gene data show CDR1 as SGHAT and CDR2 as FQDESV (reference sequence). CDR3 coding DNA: TGTGCCAGCAGCTTAGGAGGATGGGGGAGCTCCTACAATGAGCAGTTCTTC. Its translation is CASSLGGWGSSYNEQFF.

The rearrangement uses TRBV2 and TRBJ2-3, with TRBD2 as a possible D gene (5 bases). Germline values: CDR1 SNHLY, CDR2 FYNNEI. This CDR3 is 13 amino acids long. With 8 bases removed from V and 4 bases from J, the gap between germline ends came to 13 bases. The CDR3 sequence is CASGMDWADTQYF. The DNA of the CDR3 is TGTGCCAGCGGGATGGACTGGGCAGATACGCAGTATTTT.

This CDR3 reads CASSYSYVSGELFF. CDR3 DNA sequence: TGTGCCAGCAGTTACTCGTATGTTTCCGGGGAGCTGTTTTTT. V usage is TRBV6-6 and J usage is TRBJ2-2; no clear D. The CDR3 has 14 residues. Germline CDR1 reads MNHNY; CDR2 reads SVGAGI (reference sequence). V shed 0 bases and J shed 6 bases, with 8 bases lying between them.

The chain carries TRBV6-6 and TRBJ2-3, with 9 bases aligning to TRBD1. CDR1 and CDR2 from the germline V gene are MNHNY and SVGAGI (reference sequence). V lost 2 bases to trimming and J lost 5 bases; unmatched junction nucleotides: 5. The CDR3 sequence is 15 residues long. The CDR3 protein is CASSYGTGTRDTQYF. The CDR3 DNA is TGTGCCAGCAGTTACGGGACAGGGACGCGAGATACGCAGTATTTT.

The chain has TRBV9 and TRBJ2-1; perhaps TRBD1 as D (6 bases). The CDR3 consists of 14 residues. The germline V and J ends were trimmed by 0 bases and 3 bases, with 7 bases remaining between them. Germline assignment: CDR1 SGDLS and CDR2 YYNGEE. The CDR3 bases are TGTGCCAGCAGCGTAGGGGACATCTACAATGAGCAGTTCTTC. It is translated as CASSVGDIYNEQFF.

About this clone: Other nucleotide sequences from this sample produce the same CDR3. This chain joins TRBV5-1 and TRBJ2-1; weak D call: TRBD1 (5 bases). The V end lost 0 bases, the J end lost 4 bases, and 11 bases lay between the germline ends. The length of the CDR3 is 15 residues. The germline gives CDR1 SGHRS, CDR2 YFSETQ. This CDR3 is CASSLEPTGYNEQFF. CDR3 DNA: TGCGCCAGCAGCTTGGAACCTACAGGTTACAATGAGCAGTTCTTC.

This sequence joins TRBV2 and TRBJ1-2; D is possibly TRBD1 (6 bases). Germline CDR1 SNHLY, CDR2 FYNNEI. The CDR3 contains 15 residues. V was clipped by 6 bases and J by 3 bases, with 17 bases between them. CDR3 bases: TGTGCCAGCAGCCCTGGACAGCCGGGCGACTATGGCTACACCTTC. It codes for CASSPGQPGDYGYTF.

CDR3 nucleotide sequence: TGCGCCAGCAGCCAAGGGACTAGTTCCAATGAGCAGTTCTTC. It specifies CASSQGTSSNEQFF. The chain joins TRBV4-3 to TRBJ2-1, with 7 bases identical to TRBD2. Germline values: CDR1 LGHNA, CDR2 YSLEER. The CDR3 length is 14 residues. V shed 1 base and J 6 bases; nucleotides not matched to a gene: 3.

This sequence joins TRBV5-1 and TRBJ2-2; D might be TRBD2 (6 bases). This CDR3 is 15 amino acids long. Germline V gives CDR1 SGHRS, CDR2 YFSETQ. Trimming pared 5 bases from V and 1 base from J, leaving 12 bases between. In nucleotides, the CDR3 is TGCGCCAGCAGGCAGGACGGGGGGAACACCGGGGAGCTGTTTTTT. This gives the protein CASRQDGGNTGELFF.

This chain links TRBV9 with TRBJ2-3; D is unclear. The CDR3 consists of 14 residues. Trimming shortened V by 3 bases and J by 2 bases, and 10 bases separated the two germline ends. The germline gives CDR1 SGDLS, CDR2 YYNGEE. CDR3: CASSAGRNTDTQYF. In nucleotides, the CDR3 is TGTGCCAGCAGCGCGGGCAGAAACACAGATACGCAGTATTTT.

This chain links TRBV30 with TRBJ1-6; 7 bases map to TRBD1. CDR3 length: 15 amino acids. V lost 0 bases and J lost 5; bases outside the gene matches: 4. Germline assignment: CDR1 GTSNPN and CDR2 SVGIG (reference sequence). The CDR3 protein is CAWSVGTDNNSPLHF. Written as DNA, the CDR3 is TGTGCCTGGAGTGTAGGGACAGACAATAATTCACCCCTCCACTTT.

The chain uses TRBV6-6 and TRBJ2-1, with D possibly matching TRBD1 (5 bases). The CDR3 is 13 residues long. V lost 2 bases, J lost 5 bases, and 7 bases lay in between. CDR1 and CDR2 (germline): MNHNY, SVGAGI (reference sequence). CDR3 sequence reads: CASSYQGNNEQFF. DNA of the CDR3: TGTGCCAGCAGTTACCAGGGAAACAATGAGCAGTTCTTC.

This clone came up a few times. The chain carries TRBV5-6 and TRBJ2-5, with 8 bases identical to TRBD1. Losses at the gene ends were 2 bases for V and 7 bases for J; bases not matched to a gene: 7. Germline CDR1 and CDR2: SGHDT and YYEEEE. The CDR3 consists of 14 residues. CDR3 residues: CASSFTGGSGTQYF. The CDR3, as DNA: TGTGCCAGCAGCTTTACAGGGGGTTCAGGGACCCAGTACTTC.

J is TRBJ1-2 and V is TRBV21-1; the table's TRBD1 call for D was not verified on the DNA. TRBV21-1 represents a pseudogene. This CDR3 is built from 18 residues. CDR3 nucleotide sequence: TGTGCCAGCAGCCCAAAATGGGGCTCATTACGGGCTAACTATGGCTACACCTTC. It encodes CASSPKWGSLRANYGYTF.

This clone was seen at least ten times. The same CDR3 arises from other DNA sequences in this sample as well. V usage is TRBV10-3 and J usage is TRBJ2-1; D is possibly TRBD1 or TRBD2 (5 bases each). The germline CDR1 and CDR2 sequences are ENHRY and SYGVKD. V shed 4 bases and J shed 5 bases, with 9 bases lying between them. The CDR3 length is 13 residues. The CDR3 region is CAISAGLDNEQFF. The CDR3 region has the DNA TGTGCCATCAGTGCGGGGCTAGACAATGAGCAGTTCTTC.

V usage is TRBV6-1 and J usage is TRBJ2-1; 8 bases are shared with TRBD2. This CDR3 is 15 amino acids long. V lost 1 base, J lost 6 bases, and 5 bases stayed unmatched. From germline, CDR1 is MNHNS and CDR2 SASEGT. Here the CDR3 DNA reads TGTGCCAGCAGTGAAGTTAGCGGGGTCCGCAATGAGCAGTTCTTC. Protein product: CASSEVSGVRNEQFF.

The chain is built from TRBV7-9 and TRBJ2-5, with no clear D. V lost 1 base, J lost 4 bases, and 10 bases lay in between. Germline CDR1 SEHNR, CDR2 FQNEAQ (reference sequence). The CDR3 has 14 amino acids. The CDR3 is CASSLDTSPETQYF. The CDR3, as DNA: TGTGCCAGCAGCTTAGATACCTCGCCAGAGACCCAGTACTTC. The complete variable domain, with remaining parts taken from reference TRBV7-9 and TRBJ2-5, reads DTGVSQNPRHKITKRGQNVTFRCDPISEHNRLYWYRQTLGQGPEFLTYFQNEAQLEKSRLLSDRFSAERPKGSFSTLEIQRTEQGDSAMYLCASSLDTSPETQYFGPGTRLLVL.

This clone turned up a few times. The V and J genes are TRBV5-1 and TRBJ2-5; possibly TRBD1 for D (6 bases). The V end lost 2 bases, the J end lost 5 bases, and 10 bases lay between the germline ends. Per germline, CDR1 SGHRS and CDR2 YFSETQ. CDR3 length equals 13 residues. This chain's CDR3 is CASSFGQRETQYF. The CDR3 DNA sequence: TGCGCCAGCAGCTTTGGACAGCGGGAGACCCAGTACTTC.